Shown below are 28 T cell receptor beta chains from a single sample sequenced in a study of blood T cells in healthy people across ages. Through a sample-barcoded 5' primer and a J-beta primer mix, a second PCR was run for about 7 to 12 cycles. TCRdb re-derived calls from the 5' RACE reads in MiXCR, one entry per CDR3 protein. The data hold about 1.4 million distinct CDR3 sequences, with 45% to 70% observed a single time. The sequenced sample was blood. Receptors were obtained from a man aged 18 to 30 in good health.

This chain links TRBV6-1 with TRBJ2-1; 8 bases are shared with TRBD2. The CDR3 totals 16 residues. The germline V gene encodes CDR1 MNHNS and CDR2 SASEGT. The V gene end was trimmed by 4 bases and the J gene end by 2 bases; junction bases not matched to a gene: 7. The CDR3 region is CASSASGTSPYNEQFF. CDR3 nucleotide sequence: TGTGCCAGCAGTGCTTCCGGGACTAGTCCCTACAATGAGCAGTTCTTC.

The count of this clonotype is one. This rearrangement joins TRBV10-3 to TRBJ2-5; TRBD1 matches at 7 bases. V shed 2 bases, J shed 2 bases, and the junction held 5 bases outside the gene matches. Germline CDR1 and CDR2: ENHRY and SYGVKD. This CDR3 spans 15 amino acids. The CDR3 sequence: CAISEGRGQQETQYF. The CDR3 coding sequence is TGTGCCATCAGTGAGGGACGGGGACAGCAAGAGACCCAGTACTTC.

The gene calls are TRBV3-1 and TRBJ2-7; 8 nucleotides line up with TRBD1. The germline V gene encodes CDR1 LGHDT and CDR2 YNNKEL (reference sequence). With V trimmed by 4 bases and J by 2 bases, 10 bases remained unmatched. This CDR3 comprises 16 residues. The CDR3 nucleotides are TGTGCCAGCAGCCCAGAGACGACAGGGGCTACCTACGAGCAGTACTTC. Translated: CASSPETTGATYEQYF.

The CDR3 sequence: CASSPLVGELFF. The DNA of the CDR3 is TGTGCCAGCAGCCCGTTGGTCGGGGAGCTGTTTTTT. The chain joins TRBV3-1 to TRBJ2-2; D remains unclear. The germline V gene has CDR1 LGHDT and CDR2 YNNKEL (reference sequence). This CDR3 spans 12 amino acids. The V end lost 4 bases, the J end lost 7 bases, and 7 bases lay between the germline ends. Complete variable domain (other parts from reference TRBV3-1 and TRBJ2-2): DTAVSQTPKYLVTQMGNDKSIKCEQNLGHDTMYWYKQDSKKFLKIMFSYNNKELIINETVPNRFSPKSPDKAHLNLHINSLELGDSAVYFCASSPLVGELFFGEGSRLTVL.

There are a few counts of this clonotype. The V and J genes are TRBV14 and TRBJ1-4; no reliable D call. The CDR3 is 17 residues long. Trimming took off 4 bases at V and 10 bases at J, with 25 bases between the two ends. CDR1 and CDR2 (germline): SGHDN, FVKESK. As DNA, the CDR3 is TGTGCCAGCAGCCCAACTGGAACTCGCTCTCCCCCAAGAAAACTGTTTTTT. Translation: CASSPTGTRSPPRKLFF.

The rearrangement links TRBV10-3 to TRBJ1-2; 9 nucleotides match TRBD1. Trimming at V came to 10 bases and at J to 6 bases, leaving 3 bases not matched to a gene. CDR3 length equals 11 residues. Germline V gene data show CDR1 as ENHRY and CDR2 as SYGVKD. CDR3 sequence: CATTGGNGYTF. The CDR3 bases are TGTGCCACCACAGGGGGCAATGGCTACACCTTC.

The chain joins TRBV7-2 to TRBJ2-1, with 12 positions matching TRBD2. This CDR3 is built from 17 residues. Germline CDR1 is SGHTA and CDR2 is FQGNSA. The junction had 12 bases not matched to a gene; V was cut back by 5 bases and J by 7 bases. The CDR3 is CASSGWTSGVWGNEQFF. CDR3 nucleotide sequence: TGTGCCAGCAGCGGATGGACTAGCGGGGTCTGGGGGAATGAGCAGTTCTTC.

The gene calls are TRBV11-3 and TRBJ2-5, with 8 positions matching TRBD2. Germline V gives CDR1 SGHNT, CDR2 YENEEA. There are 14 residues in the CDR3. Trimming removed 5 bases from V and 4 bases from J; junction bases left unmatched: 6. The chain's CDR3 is CASSPGGIGETQYF. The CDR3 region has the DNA TGTGCCAGCAGCCCGGGGGGGATTGGAGAGACCCAGTACTTC. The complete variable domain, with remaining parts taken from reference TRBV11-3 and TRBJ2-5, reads EAGVVQSPRYKIIEKKQPVAFWCNPISGHNTLYWYLQNLGQGPELLIRYENEEAVDDSQLPKDRFSAERLKGVDSTLKIQPAELGDSAVYLCASSPGGIGETQYFGPGTRLLVL.

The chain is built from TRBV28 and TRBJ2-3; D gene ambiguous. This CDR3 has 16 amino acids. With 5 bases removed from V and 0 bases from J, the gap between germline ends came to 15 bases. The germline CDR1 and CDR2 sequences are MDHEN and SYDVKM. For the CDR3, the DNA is TGTGCCAGCAGTCTCCTGGACGGGCCTAGCACAGATACGCAGTATTTT. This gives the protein CASSLLDGPSTDTQYF.

CDR3 sequence reads: CSATLGPTDTQYF. Here the CDR3 DNA reads TGCAGTGCTACCCTAGGCCCCACAGATACGCAGTATTTT. The chain combines TRBV20-1 with TRBJ2-3, with unresolved D. CDR3 length equals 13 residues. V lost 4 bases, J lost 2 bases, and 10 bases lay in between. Per the germline V gene, CDR1 is DFQATT and CDR2 is SNEGSKA (reference sequence).

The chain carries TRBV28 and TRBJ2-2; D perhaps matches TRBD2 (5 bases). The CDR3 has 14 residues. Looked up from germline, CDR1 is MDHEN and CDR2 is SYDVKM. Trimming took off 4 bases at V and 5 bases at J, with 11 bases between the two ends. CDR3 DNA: TGTGCCAGCAGTTCATGGGAGCTAACCGGGGAGCTGTTTTTT. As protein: CASSSWELTGELFF. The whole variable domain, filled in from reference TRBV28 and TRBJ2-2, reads DVKVTQSSRYLVKRTGEKVFLECVQDMDHENMFWYRQDPGLGLRLIYFSYDVKMKEKGDIPEGYSVSREKKERFSLILESASTNQTSMYLCASSSWELTGELFFGEGSRLTVL.

The CDR3 here is CSALTSGSSTTVEQYF. The CDR3 DNA reads TGCAGTGCCTTGACTAGCGGGAGTAGTACTACTGTGGAGCAGTACTTC. The rearrangement joins TRBV20-1 to TRBJ2-7, with 12 nucleotides matching TRBD2. The CDR3 is made up of 16 amino acids. V was pared by 6 bases and J by 7 bases, with 16 bases of the junction left unmatched. Germline V lookup: CDR1 DFQATT, CDR2 SNEGSKA (reference sequence).

CDR3 protein: CATSSPMRGNYGYTF. The CDR3 DNA sequence: TGTGCCACCAGCAGTCCCATGAGGGGGAACTATGGCTACACCTTC. The chain carries TRBV15 and TRBJ1-2; weak D call: TRBD1 (6 bases). The CDR3 consists of 15 residues. Germline V gene lookup returns CDR1 LNHNV and CDR2 YYDKDF (reference sequence). Trimming removed 3 bases from V and 2 bases from J, with 13 bases in between.

CDR3 residues: CASSQDYHANTGELFF. The CDR3 nucleotides read TGTGCCAGCAGCCAAGATTACCACGCGAACACCGGGGAGCTGTTTTTT. The chain combines TRBV4-2 with TRBJ2-2; no clear D gene. Trimming cost V 0 bases and J 0 bases, with 8 bases left between them. Germline-derived CDR1 and CDR2 are LGHNA and YNFKEQ. The CDR3 is 16 amino acids.

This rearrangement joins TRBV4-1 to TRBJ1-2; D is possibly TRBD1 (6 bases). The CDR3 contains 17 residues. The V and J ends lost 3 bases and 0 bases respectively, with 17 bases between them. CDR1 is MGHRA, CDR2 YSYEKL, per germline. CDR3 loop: CASSQLWAGETNYGYTF. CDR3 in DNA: TGCGCCAGCAGCCAGTTGTGGGCAGGGGAGACTAACTATGGCTACACCTTC.

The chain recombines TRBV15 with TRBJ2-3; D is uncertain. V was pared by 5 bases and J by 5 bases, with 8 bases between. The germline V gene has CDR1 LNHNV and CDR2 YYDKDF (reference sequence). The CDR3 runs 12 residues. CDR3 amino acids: CATSLDEDTQYF. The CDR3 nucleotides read TGTGCCACCAGCCTAGATGAAGATACGCAGTATTTT.

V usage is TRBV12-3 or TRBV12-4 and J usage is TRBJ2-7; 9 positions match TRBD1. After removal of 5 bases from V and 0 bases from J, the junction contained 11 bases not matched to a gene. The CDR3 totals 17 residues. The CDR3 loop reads CASSLQGAERVSYEQYF. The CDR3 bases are TGTGCCAGCAGTCTACAGGGGGCAGAAAGGGTCTCCTACGAGCAGTACTTC.

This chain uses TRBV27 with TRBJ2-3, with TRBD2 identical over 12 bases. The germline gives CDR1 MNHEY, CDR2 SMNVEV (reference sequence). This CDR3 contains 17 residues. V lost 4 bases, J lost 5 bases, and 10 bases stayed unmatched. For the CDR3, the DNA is TGTGCCAGCAGTTCCATGAGGGCTAGCGGGAGGGAAGATACGCAGTATTTT. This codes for CASSSMRASGREDTQYF.

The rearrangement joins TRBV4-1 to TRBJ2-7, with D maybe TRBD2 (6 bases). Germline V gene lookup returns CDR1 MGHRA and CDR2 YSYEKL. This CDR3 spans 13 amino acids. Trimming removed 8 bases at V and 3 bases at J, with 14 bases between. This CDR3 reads CASLGTGDYEQYF. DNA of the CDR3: TGCGCCAGCCTAGGGACTGGGGACTACGAGCAGTACTTC.

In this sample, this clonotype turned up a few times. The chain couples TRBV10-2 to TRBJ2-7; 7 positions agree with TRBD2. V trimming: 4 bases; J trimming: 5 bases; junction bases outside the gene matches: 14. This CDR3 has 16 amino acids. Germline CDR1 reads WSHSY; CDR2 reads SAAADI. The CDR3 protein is CASSGWRELGAHEQYF. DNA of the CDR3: TGCGCCAGCAGTGGATGGCGGGAGTTAGGGGCCCACGAGCAGTACTTC.

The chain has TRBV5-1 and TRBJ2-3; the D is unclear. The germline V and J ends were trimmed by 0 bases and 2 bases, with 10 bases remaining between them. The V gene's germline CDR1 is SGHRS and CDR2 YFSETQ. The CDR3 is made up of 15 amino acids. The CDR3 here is CASSLGRVLTDTQYF. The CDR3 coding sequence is TGCGCCAGCAGCTTGGGTCGCGTGCTCACAGATACGCAGTATTTT.

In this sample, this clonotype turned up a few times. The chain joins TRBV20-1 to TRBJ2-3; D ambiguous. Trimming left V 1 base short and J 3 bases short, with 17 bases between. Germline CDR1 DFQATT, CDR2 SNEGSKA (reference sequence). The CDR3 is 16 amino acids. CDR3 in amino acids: CSARGSFPLQTDTQYF. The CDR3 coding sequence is TGCAGTGCTAGAGGTTCTTTCCCCCTCCAGACAGATACGCAGTATTTT.

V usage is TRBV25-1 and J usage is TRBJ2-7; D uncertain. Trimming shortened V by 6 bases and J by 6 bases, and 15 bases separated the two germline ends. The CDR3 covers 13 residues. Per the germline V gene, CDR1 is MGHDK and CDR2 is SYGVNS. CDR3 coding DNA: TGTGCCAGCAGCAACCGTCAGGCAGCCGAGCAGTACTTC. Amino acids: CASSNRQAAEQYF.

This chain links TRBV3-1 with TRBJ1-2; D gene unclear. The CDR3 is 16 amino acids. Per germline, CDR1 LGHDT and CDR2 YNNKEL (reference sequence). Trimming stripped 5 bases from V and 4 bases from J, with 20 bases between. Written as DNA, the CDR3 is TGTGCCAGCAGCTCTGATACAAACCCGATATCCTATGGCTACACCTTC. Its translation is CASSSDTNPISYGYTF. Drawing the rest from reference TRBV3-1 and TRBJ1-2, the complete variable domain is DTAVSQTPKYLVTQMGNDKSIKCEQNLGHDTMYWYKQDSKKFLKIMFSYNNKELIINETVPNRFSPKSPDKAHLNLHINSLELGDSAVYFCASSSDTNPISYGYTFGSGTRLTVV.

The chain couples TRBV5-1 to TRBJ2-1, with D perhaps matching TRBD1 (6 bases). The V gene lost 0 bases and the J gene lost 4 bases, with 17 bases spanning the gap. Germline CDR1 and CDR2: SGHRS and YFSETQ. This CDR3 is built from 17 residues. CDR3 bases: TGCGCCAGCAGCTTGGAAGGCGCAGGGACATTGTACAATGAGCAGTTCTTC. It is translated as CASSLEGAGTLYNEQFF.

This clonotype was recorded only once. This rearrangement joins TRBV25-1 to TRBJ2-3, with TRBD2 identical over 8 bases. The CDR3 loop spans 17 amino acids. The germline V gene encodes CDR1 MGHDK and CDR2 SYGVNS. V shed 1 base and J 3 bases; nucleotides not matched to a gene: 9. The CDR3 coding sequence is TGTGCCAGCAGTGAATCAGGTGCGCGGGAGGAAACAGATACGCAGTATTTT. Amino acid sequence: CASSESGAREETDTQYF. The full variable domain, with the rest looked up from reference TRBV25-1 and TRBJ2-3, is EADIYQTPRYLVIGTGKKITLECSQTMGHDKMYWYQQDPGMELHLIHYSYGVNSTEKGDLSSESTVSRIRTEHFPLTLESARPSHTSQYLCASSESGAREETDTQYFGPGTRLTVL.

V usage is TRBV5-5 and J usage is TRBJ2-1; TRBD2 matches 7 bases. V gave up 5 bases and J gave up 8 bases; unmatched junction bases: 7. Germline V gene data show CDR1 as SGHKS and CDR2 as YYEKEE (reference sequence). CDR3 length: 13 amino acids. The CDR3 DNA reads TGTGCCAGCAGGACTAGCCTACTGGATGAGCAGTTCTTC. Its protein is CASRTSLLDEQFF.

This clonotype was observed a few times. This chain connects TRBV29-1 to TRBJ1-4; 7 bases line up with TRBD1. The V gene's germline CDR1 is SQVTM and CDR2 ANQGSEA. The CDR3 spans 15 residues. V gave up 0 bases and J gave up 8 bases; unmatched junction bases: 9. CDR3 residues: CSVEEGMAGGEKLFF. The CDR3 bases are TGCAGCGTTGAAGAAGGGATGGCAGGGGGAGAAAAACTGTTTTTT.